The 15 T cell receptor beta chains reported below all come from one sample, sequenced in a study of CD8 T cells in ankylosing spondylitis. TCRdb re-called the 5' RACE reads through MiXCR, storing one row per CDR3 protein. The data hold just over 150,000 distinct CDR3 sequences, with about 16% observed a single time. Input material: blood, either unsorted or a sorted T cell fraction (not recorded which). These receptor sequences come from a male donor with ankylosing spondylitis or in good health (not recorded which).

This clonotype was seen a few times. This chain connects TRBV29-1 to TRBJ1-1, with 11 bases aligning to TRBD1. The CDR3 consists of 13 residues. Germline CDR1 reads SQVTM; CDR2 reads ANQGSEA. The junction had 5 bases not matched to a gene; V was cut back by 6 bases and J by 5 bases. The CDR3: CSVRGQGGTEAFF. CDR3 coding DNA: TGCAGCGTGAGGGGACAGGGGGGGACTGAAGCTTTCTTT. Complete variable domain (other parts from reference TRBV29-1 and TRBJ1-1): SAVISQKPSRDICQRGTSLTIQCQVDSQVTMMFWYRQQPGQSLTLIATANQGSEATYESGFVIDKFPISRPNLTFSTLTVSNMSPEDSSIYLCSVRGQGGTEAFFGQGTRLTVV.

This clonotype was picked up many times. The CDR3 nucleotides read TGCAGCGCGTACCAGGGAACTGAGGTGAATGGCTACACCTTC. Residues: CSAYQGTEVNGYTF. V gene TRBV29-1 combines with J gene TRBJ1-2; D might be TRBD1 (5 bases). The CDR3 consists of 14 residues. Germline assignment: CDR1 SQVTM and CDR2 ANQGSEA. Trimming took off 7 bases at V and 6 bases at J, with 21 bases between the two ends.

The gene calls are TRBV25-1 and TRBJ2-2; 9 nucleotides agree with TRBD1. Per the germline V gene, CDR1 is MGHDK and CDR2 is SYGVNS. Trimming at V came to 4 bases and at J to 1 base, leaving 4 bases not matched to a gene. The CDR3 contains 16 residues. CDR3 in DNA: TGTGCCAGCAGTGGAGCGGGACAGGGGAACACCGGGGAGCTGTTTTTT. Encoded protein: CASSGAGQGNTGELFF.

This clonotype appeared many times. The CDR3 spells CSGGQGTYGYTF. The CDR3, as DNA: TGCAGCGGGGGACAGGGGACCTATGGCTACACCTTC. J is TRBJ1-2 and V is TRBV29-1, with TRBD1 matching 10 bases. Germline V gene lookup returns CDR1 SQVTM and CDR2 ANQGSEA. The CDR3 loop spans 12 amino acids. The ends lost 7 bases at V and 4 bases at J; junction bases unmatched: 3.

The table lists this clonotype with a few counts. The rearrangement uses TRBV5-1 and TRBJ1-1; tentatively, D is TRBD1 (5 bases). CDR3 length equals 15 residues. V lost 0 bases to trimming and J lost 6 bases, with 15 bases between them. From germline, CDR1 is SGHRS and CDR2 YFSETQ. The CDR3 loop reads CASSLERVGGAEAFF. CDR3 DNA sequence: TGCGCCAGCAGCTTGGAAAGGGTCGGAGGGGCTGAAGCTTTCTTT.

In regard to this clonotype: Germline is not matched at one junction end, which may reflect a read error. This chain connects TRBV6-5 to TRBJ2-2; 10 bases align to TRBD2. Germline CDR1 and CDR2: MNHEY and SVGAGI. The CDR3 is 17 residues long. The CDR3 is CTSSYSVLAGATGELFF. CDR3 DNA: TGTACCAGCAGTTACTCGGTTCTAGCGGGAGCGACCGGGGAGCTGTTTTTT.

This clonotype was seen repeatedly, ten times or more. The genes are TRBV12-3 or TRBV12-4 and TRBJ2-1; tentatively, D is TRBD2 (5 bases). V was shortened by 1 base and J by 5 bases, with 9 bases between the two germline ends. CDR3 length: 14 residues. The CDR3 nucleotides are TGTGCCAGCAGTTTAGGGACGGGAAACAATGAGCAGTTCTTC. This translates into CASSLGTGNNEQFF.

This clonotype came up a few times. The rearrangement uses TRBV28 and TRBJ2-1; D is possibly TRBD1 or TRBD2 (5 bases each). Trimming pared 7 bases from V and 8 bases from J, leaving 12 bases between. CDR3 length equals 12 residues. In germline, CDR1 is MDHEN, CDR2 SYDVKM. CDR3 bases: TGTGCCAGCAACCAGGGAGTGGATGAGCAGTTCTTC. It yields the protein CASNQGVDEQFF. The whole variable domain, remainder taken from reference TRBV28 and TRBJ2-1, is DVKVTQSSRYLVKRTGEKVFLECVQDMDHENMFWYRQDPGLGLRLIYFSYDVKMKEKGDIPEGYSVSREKKERFSLILESASTNQTSMYLCASNQGVDEQFFGPGTRLTVL.

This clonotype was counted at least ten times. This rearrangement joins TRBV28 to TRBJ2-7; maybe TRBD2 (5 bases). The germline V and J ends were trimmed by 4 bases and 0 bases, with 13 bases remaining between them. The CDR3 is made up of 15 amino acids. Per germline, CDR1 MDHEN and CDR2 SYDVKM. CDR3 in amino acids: CASSYSVLSSYEQYF. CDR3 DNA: TGTGCCAGCAGTTATAGCGTATTAAGCTCCTACGAGCAGTACTTC.

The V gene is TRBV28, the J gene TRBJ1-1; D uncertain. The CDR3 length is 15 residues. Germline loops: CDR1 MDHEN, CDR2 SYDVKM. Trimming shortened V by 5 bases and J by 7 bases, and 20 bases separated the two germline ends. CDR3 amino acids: CASSIGRGGFNEAFF. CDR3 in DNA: TGTGCCAGCAGTATAGGTCGGGGAGGGTTTAATGAAGCTTTCTTT.

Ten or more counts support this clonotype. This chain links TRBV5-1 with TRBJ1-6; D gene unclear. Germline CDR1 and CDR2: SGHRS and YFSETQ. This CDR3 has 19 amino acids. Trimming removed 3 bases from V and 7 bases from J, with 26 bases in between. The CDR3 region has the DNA TGCGCCAGCAGCTCCGGATCCTTTCTGGGGTCGGTAAAGAATTCACCCCTCCACTTT. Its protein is CASSSGSFLGSVKNSPLHF.

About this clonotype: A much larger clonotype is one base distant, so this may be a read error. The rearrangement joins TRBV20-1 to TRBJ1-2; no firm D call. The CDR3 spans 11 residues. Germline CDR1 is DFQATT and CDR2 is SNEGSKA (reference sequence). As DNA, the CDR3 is TGCAGTGCTAAAAGAGTCTATGGCCACACCTTC. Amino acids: CSAKRVYGHTF.

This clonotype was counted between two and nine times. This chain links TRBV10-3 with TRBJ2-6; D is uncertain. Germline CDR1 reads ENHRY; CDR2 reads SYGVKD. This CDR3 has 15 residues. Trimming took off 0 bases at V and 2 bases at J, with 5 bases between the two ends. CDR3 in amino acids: CAISESNTGANVLTF. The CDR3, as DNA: TGTGCCATCAGTGAGTCCAACACTGGGGCCAACGTCCTGACTTTC.

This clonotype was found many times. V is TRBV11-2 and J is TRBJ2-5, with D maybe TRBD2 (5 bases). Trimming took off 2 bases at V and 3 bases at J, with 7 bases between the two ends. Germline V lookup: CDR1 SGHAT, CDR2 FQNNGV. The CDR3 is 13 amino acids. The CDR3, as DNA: TGTGCCAGCAGCTTACCCGGGGAAGAGACCCAGTACTTC. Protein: CASSLPGEETQYF.

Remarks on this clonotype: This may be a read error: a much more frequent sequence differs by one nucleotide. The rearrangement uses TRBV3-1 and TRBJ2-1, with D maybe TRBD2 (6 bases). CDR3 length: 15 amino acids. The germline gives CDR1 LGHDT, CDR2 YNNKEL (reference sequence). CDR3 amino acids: CASTQVSSGYNEQFF. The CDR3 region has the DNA TGTGCCAGCACCCAAGTGAGTAGCGGCTACAATGAGCAGTTCTTC.